The rows below give T cell receptor beta chains drawn from one sample of a study of tumor-infiltrating lymphocytes in primary liver carcinoma. TCRdb re-analysed the multiplex PCR reads in MiXCR, keeping a single row per CDR3 protein. The sample holds 310,000 or so distinct CDR3 sequences, 50% to 60% seen once. The sequenced sample was peripheral blood. The receptors shown here come from a woman under 40 with primary liver carcinoma and hepatitis B virus infection. Both conserved end residues are part of each CDR3. The order of the fields is J gene, V gene, clone size, D gene, CDR3 DNA, CDR3 protein. The D gene is left open where the match is weak. The size entry is marked missing in some rows and otherwise reads once, few, many or a size class.

j_call: TRBJ2-7; v_call: TRBV6-6; clone_size: many; d_call: TRBD2; cdr3_nt: TGTGCCAGCAGTTACTCGTCTAGCGGGAGCAACGAGCAGTACTTC; cdr3_aa: CASSYSSSGSNEQYF
j_call: TRBJ1-3; v_call: TRBV12-5; clone_size: few; d_call: -; cdr3_nt: TGTGCTAGTGGTGTCTCGACGGTCTCTGGAAACACCATATATTTT; cdr3_aa: CASGVSTVSGNTIYF
j_call: TRBJ2-3; v_call: TRBV6-5; clone_size: -; d_call: TRBD2; cdr3_nt: TGTGCCAGCAGTTACTCCGGGGCGGGAGGAGGCACAGATACGCAGTATTTT; cdr3_aa: CASSYSGAGGGTDTQYF
j_call: TRBJ2-7; v_call: TRBV6-2/TRBV6-3; clone_size: many; d_call: TRBD2; cdr3_nt: TGTGCCAGCAGATTCATCCAGCGGGAGGCCTACGAGCAGTACTTC; cdr3_aa: CASRFIQREAYEQYF
j_call: TRBJ2-3; v_call: TRBV30; clone_size: -; d_call: -; cdr3_nt: TGTGCCTGGAGTTCCGGGACCCCCACAGATACGCAGTATTTT; cdr3_aa: CAWSSGTPTDTQYF
j_call: TRBJ1-3; v_call: TRBV4-3; clone_size: -; d_call: -; cdr3_nt: TGCGCCAGCAGCCAACTAGCCGATTACGGAAACACCATATATTTT; cdr3_aa: CASSQLADYGNTIYF
j_call: TRBJ2-5; v_call: TRBV11-3; clone_size: -; d_call: TRBD2; cdr3_nt: TGTGCCAGCAGCTCGCCCCCTAGGCGGGAGTCCCAGTACTTC; cdr3_aa: CASSSPPRRESQYF
j_call: TRBJ1-5; v_call: TRBV6-2/TRBV6-3; clone_size: -; d_call: TRBD1; cdr3_nt: TGTGCCAGCAGTACTTACAGGGGTTCGAGCAATCAGCCCCGGCATTTT; cdr3_aa: CASSTYRGSSNQPRHF
j_call: TRBJ1-2; v_call: TRBV14; clone_size: few; d_call: TRBD1; cdr3_nt: TGTGCCAGCAGCCTATCCGGGACAGGGGGGCAAGGCTACACCTTC; cdr3_aa: CASSLSGTGGQGYTF
j_call: TRBJ2-1; v_call: TRBV10-3; clone_size: -; d_call: TRBD1; cdr3_nt: TGTGCCATCAGTGGGGACAGTTACAATGAGCAGTTCTTC; cdr3_aa: CAISGDSYNEQFF
j_call: TRBJ1-5; v_call: TRBV28; clone_size: -; d_call: -; cdr3_nt: TGTGCCAGCACCCTAAGGGGAACGGGCAATCAGCCCCAGCATTTT; cdr3_aa: CASTLRGTGNQPQHF
j_call: TRBJ2-1; v_call: TRBV11-3; clone_size: many; d_call: TRBD2; cdr3_nt: TGTGCCAGCAGCCCGAGAGCGGGAGGTTCATACAATGAGCAGTTCTTC; cdr3_aa: CASSPRAGGSYNEQFF
j_call: TRBJ1-1; v_call: TRBV4-2; clone_size: -; d_call: TRBD1; cdr3_nt: TGTGCCAGCAGCCCCCTGGGACAGGGAGGTGAAGCTTTCTTT; cdr3_aa: CASSPLGQGGEAFF
j_call: TRBJ1-2; v_call: TRBV6-2/TRBV6-3; clone_size: many; d_call: -; cdr3_nt: TGTGCCAGCAGTTACCCCGATTATGGCTACACCTTC; cdr3_aa: CASSYPDYGYTF
j_call: TRBJ2-7; v_call: TRBV7-9; clone_size: few; d_call: TRBD2; cdr3_nt: TGTGCCAGCAGCTTAGTGACTAGCGGGAGCTACGAGCAGTACTTC; cdr3_aa: CASSLVTSGSYEQYF
j_call: TRBJ2-7; v_call: TRBV7-8; clone_size: many; d_call: -; cdr3_nt: TGTGCCAGCAGCTTGACAAAATCCTACGAGCAGTACTTC; cdr3_aa: CASSLTKSYEQYF
j_call: TRBJ2-7; v_call: TRBV11-2; clone_size: -; d_call: -; cdr3_nt: TGTGCCGGCAGCTTTAATCCAGGGTGGTGCGAGCAGTACTTC; cdr3_aa: CAGSFNPGWCEQYF
j_call: TRBJ1-6; v_call: TRBV7-9; clone_size: -; d_call: -; cdr3_nt: TGTGCCAGCAGCTTAGCTTTCCAATCACCCCTCCACTTT; cdr3_aa: CASSLAFQSPLHF
j_call: TRBJ2-7; v_call: TRBV7-2; clone_size: once; d_call: -; cdr3_nt: TGTGCCAGCAGTCCCGAGCCCCTCCGAACCTACGAGCAGTACTTC; cdr3_aa: CASSPEPLRTYEQYF
j_call: TRBJ1-2; v_call: TRBV11-3; clone_size: -; d_call: TRBD1; cdr3_nt: TGTGCCAGCAACCCCAGGGGGGGTTCTTCTAACTATGGCTACACCTTC; cdr3_aa: CASNPRGGSSNYGYTF
j_call: TRBJ1-2; v_call: TRBV30; clone_size: -; d_call: -; cdr3_nt: TGTGCCAGGACTTCGCCTTTAAGGGACTATGGCTACACCTTC; cdr3_aa: CARTSPLRDYGYTF
j_call: TRBJ2-3; v_call: TRBV9; clone_size: -; d_call: -; cdr3_nt: TGTGCCAGCAGCCCCCGTCCAGATACGCAGTATTTT; cdr3_aa: CASSPRPDTQYF
j_call: TRBJ2-3; v_call: TRBV29-1; clone_size: many; d_call: TRBD2; cdr3_nt: TGCAGCGTTGACCATGCTAGCGGGAGGACAGATACGCAGTATTTT; cdr3_aa: CSVDHASGRTDTQYF
j_call: TRBJ2-7; v_call: TRBV4-2; clone_size: many; d_call: -; cdr3_nt: TGTGCCAGCAGCCAAGATCGATTAGCGGCTACCTACGAGCAGTACTTC; cdr3_aa: CASSQDRLAATYEQYF
j_call: TRBJ2-7; v_call: TRBV28; clone_size: -; d_call: -; cdr3_nt: TGTGCCAGCAGGGGAACTAGCTCCTACGAGCAGTACTTC; cdr3_aa: CASRGTSSYEQYF
j_call: TRBJ2-7; v_call: TRBV5-4; clone_size: few; d_call: TRBD2; cdr3_nt: TGTGCCAGCAGCCCCGGGACTAGCGCGCCGTTCTACGAGCAGTACTTC; cdr3_aa: CASSPGTSAPFYEQYF
j_call: TRBJ2-1; v_call: TRBV11-2; clone_size: -; d_call: TRBD1; cdr3_nt: TGTGTCAGCAGCTTGAGTGGACAGGGTTCCTACGAGCAGTTCTTC; cdr3_aa: CVSSLSGQGSYEQFF
j_call: TRBJ1-1; v_call: TRBV5-6; clone_size: -; d_call: -; cdr3_nt: TGTGCGAGCAGCTTGGGACACCCGAACACTGAAGCTTCCTTT; cdr3_aa: CASSLGHPNTEASF
j_call: TRBJ2-3; v_call: TRBV14; clone_size: few; d_call: TRBD2; cdr3_nt: TGTGCCAGCAGCCAAGTAGCGGGAGGGCTCACAGATACGCAGTATTTT; cdr3_aa: CASSQVAGGLTDTQYF
j_call: TRBJ2-7; v_call: TRBV5-1; clone_size: -; d_call: -; cdr3_nt: TGCGCCAGCAGCTTGAGCGTCCACGAGCAGTACTTC; cdr3_aa: CASSLSVHEQYF
j_call: TRBJ1-1; v_call: TRBV29-1; clone_size: many; d_call: -; cdr3_nt: TGCAGCGGCCGGGCCGGGACCACTGAAGCTTTCTTT; cdr3_aa: CSGRAGTTEAFF
j_call: TRBJ2-2; v_call: TRBV11-1; clone_size: once; d_call: -; cdr3_nt: TGTGCCTGCAGCTCCGACCGGGACTCAGACACCGGGGGGCTGTTTTTT; cdr3_aa: CACSSDRDSDTGGLFF